This T cell receptor (beta chain) was identified in a study of T cells in Graves' hyperthyroidism and ophthalmopathy. About the research overall: Peripheral blood collection took place at initial diagnosis, before any treatment.

Authors of the study amplified TCR beta CDR3 regions from RNA transcripts. During a first-round RT-PCR of the TCR CDR3, the HTBI primer set was used. TCRdb called the multiplex PCR reads again in MiXCR, with one record for every CDR3 protein. The data show about 700,000 distinct CDR3 sequences, around 13% seen once. Study results and limitations: A 13 V-J signature model discriminated ophthalmopathy versus stable hyperthyroidism. Model-based prediction identified ophthalmopathy a median about 7 months prior to its onset.

At least ten counts were recorded for this clonotype. Its antigen is undetermined. V dropped 4 bases and J dropped 8 bases, with 21 bases sitting between them. Germline assignment: CDR1 MGHRA and CDR2 YSYEKL. The CDR3 runs to 16 residues. Disease duration under 2 months; hyperthyroidism patients were aged 18 to 65. The sequenced material came from blood. This chain connects TRBV4-1 to TRBJ2-1; the D call may be TRBD1 or TRBD2 (5 bases each). The sequence derives from a woman aged 18-29 years with Graves' hyperthyroidism. The CDR3 bases are TGCGCCAGCAGCCCTCCCGGGACCCTTGGGGTCGATGAGCAGTTCTTC. This encodes CASSPPGTLGVDEQFF.